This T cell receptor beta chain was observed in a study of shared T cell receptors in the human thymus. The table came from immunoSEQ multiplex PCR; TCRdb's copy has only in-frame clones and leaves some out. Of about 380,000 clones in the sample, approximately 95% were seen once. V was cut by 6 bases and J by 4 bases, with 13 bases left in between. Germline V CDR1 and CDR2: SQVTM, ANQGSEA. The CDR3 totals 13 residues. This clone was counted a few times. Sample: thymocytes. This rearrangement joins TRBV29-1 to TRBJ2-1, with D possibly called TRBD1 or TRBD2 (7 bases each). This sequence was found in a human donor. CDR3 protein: CSVLQGGYNEQFF. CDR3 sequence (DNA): TGCAGCGTGCTCCAGGGGGGGTACAATGAGCAGTTCTTC.